The table lists the clone carrying this T cell receptor beta chain with a few counts. Its antigen is currently unknown. The data originate from a study of beta chain features in type 1 diabetes. Broader study findings: Patients with Type 1 diabetes showed moderately but significantly shorter TCRB CDR3s in all four CD4+ subsets. Patients showed naive, central memory and Treg TCRB repertoires that appeared more similar than those of healthy donors.

Expressed TCRB transcripts were sequenced because the entire RNA isolate underwent reverse transcription. Here immunoSEQ multiplex PCR was the method, and the copy in TCRdb shows in-frame clones only, minus some. The sample holds hundreds of thousands of clones, approximately 15% seen once. The CDR3 has 17 residues. CDR1 is MDHEN, CDR2 SYDVKM, per germline. V was pared by 4 bases and J by 2 bases, with 10 bases of the junction left unmatched. The sequencing sample was made of naive CD4+ T cells from blood. This chain connects TRBV28 to TRBJ2-4; 8 bases align to TRBD2. The sequence was obtained from a man between 18 and 35 years old with type 1 diabetes. CDR3 amino acids: CASSWGASGFSKNIQYF. As DNA, the CDR3 is TGTGCCAGCAGTTGGGGGGCTAGCGGGTTCTCCAAAAACATTCAGTACTTC.